This record covers a single T cell receptor (delta chain). The data were taken from a study of gamma-delta T cells after stem cell transplantation. Trimming stripped 0 bases from V and 4 bases from J, with 17 bases between. This CDR3 has 16 residues. Per the germline V gene, CDR1 is GEAIGNYY and CDR2 is EKD. TCRdb reanalysed the RT-PCR reads via CATT. The sample includes thousands of delta-chain clones, around a tenth of them seen just once. What was sequenced was gamma-delta T cells. The chain uses TRDV2 and TRDJ1; D is uncertain. This TCR was recovered from a human donor. It is not recorded whose cells these are; they may come from a transplant donor. The CDR3 loop reads CACDTVGGQSFDKLIF. DNA for the CDR3: TGTGCCTGTGACACCGTCGGTGGACAGAGTTTCGATAAACTCATCTTT.